The source of this T cell receptor (beta chain) is a study of beta chain features in type 1 diabetes. Study-level information: Patient and healthy donor groups were alike in age, gender and cell yields.

Comments on this clone: The antigen remains unidentified.

Findings and limits, study-wide: For Type 1 diabetes patients, all four CD4+ subsets carried TCRB CDR3s that were moderately but significantly shorter.

CDR1 and CDR2 from the germline V gene are MNHEY and SMNVEV (reference sequence). The CDR3 extends over 15 amino acids. Trimming shortened V by 7 bases and J by 0 bases, and 10 bases separated the two germline ends. Of the isolated RNA, all was reverse transcribed, and so the sequenced material was expressed TCRB transcripts. Average reads for naive, central memory and regulatory T cell samples were about 3.57 million. TCRdb's copy holds only in-frame clones and misses some; the assay was immunoSEQ multiplex PCR. The profile covers over 200,000 clones, with roughly 10% appearing a single time and around 0.017% taken by the ten largest.

The sequence was collected from a man younger than 45 with type 1 diabetes. This chain joins TRBV27 and TRBJ2-6; D gene ambiguous. The sample was naive CD4+ T cells from blood. CDR3 nucleotides: TGTGCCAGCATTCCCAGTGGCTCTGGGGCCAACGTCCTGACTTTC. This translates into CASIPSGSGANVLTF.